Each of the 26 T cell receptor beta chains below was sequenced from the same sample in a study of blood T cell repertoires in COVID-19. TCRdb keeps only in-frame clones here, not all; method: immunoSEQ multiplex PCR. Of around 83,000 clones in the sample, approximately 90% are singletons; the top ten hold about 26%. Sequences were obtained from peripheral blood. Receptors originate from a man in his fifties or sixties with active or convalescent COVID-19.

The V call is TRBV6-6, the J call TRBJ2-5; 10 bases are a match to TRBD2. Germline trimming cut 5 bases from V and 5 bases from J; bases unmatched to any gene: 8. CDR1 and CDR2 from the germline V gene are MNHNY and SVGAGI (reference sequence). This CDR3 contains 15 residues. The DNA of the CDR3 is TGTGCCAGCAGTCAACGACTAGCGGGCGTGGAGACCCAGTACTTC. Its translation: CASSQRLAGVETQYF.

The J gene is TRBJ2-7, the V gene TRBV28; no clear D gene. This CDR3 region has 14 residues. V lost 6 bases, J lost 1 base, and 13 bases lay in between. In germline, CDR1 is MDHEN, CDR2 SYDVKM. The CDR3 spells CASRYQRSSYEQYF. CDR3 in DNA: TGTGCCAGCAGGTACCAACGGTCTTCCTACGAGCAGTACTTC.

This chain joins TRBV6-5 and TRBJ1-5; D unclear. Germline-derived CDR1 and CDR2 are MNHEY and SVGAGI. The V gene lost 6 bases and the J gene lost 5 bases, with 17 bases spanning the gap. The CDR3 spans 15 residues. CDR3 amino acids: CASREEVADYQPQHF. CDR3 nucleotide sequence: TGTGCCAGCAGAGAGGAGGTCGCAGATTATCAGCCCCAGCATTTT.

V and J are TRBV30 and TRBJ1-2, with 7 positions matching TRBD1. The CDR3 totals 14 residues. Germline-derived CDR1 and CDR2 are GTSNPN and SVGIG (reference sequence). J lost 4 bases, V lost 5 bases, and 10 bases had no gene match. In nucleotides, the CDR3 is TGTGCCTGGGGGACAGAACCTAGCGGCTATGGCTACACCTTC. This encodes CAWGTEPSGYGYTF.

The genes are TRBV19 and TRBJ2-1; weak D call: TRBD2 (5 bases). Germline values: CDR1 LNHDA, CDR2 SQIVND (reference sequence). The V and J ends lost 5 bases and 4 bases respectively, with 21 bases between them. The CDR3 consists of 17 residues. CDR3 coding DNA: TGTGCCAGTAGTGAGAGAGGGTCCCCCACTGGGTACAATGAGCAGTTCTTC. Protein product: CASSERGSPTGYNEQFF.

The chain has TRBV6-5 and TRBJ2-3; D uncertain. CDR1 and CDR2 from the germline V gene are MNHEY and SVGAGI. Trimming removed 8 bases from V and 4 bases from J, with 7 bases in between. The CDR3 is made up of 11 amino acids. The CDR3 DNA reads as TGTGCCAGCCAGATCGCAGATACGCAGTATTTT. This codes for CASQIADTQYF.

The V and J genes are TRBV7-8 and TRBJ2-5; TRBD2 aligns across 14 bases. The trim removed 5 bases at V and 5 bases at J, leaving 7 bases unmatched. The CDR3 has 16 amino acids. Germline CDR1 is SGHVS and CDR2 is FQNEAQ. The CDR3 nucleotides read TGTGCCAGCAGCCCCCTGGGACTAGCGGGGGACGAGACCCAGTACTTC. This codes for CASSPLGLAGDETQYF.

V and J are TRBV19 and TRBJ2-3; 13 nucleotides match TRBD2. The CDR3 has 16 amino acids. Trimming cost V 5 bases and J 11 bases; bases outside gene matches: 13. CDR1 is LNHDA, CDR2 SQIVND, per germline (reference sequence). CDR3 loop: CASSPTGTSGTQGQYF. CDR3 nucleotide sequence: TGTGCCAGTAGTCCTACCGGGACTAGCGGGACCCAAGGGCAGTATTTT.

V gene TRBV7-8 combines with J gene TRBJ1-6; D is possibly TRBD1 (6 bases). CDR3 length: 15 amino acids. V shed 1 base and J shed 7 bases, with 11 bases lying between them. Germline V gene data show CDR1 as SGHVS and CDR2 as FQNEAQ. In DNA form, the CDR3 reads TGTGCCAGCAGCTTAGATTACAGGGTGAATTCACCCCTCCACTTT. Translation gives CASSLDYRVNSPLHF.

The rearrangement links TRBV6-5 to TRBJ2-2; 9 bases agree with TRBD1. This CDR3 spans 14 amino acids. J lost 7 bases, V lost 8 bases, and 8 bases had no gene match. Germline CDR1 is MNHEY and CDR2 is SVGAGI. The CDR3: CASQNRGPIGELFF. DNA for the CDR3: TGTGCCAGCCAGAACAGGGGGCCAATCGGGGAGCTGTTTTTT.

This chain links TRBV27 with TRBJ2-5; TRBD1 agrees at 7 bases. The CDR3 runs to 13 residues. Germline assignment: CDR1 MNHEY and CDR2 SMNVEV (reference sequence). Germline trimming cut 6 bases from V and 5 bases from J; bases unmatched to any gene: 6. CDR3 sequence reads: CASRKQGSETQYF. Here the CDR3 DNA reads TGTGCCAGCAGAAAACAGGGGTCGGAGACCCAGTACTTC.

The genes are TRBV24-1 and TRBJ2-3; TRBD2 matches 12 bases. CDR1 KGHDR and CDR2 SFDVKD come from the germline V gene. The CDR3 covers 17 residues. V gave up 5 bases and J gave up 4 bases; unmatched junction bases: 9. CDR3 DNA: TGTGCCACCAGTGCCCGGACTAGCGGGACAGGGGCAGATACGCAGTATTTT. Its translation is CATSARTSGTGADTQYF.

V and J are TRBV19 and TRBJ1-6; maybe TRBD1 (6 bases). V was shortened by 5 bases and J by 6 bases, with 11 bases between the two germline ends. Germline V CDR1 and CDR2: LNHDA, SQIVND (reference sequence). CDR3 length: 14 amino acids. CDR3 loop: CASSVTGSNSPLHF. CDR3 sequence (DNA): TGTGCCAGTAGTGTCACAGGGTCTAATTCACCCCTCCACTTT. Drawing the rest from reference TRBV19 and TRBJ1-6, the complete variable domain is DGGITQSPKYLFRKEGQNVTLSCEQNLNHDAMYWYRQDPGQGLRLIYYSQIVNDFQKGDIAEGYSVSREKKESFPLTVTSAQKNPTAFYLCASSVTGSNSPLHFGNGTRLTVT.

This chain joins TRBV6-1 and TRBJ1-2; no reliable D call. Germline assignment: CDR1 MNHNS and CDR2 SASEGT. CDR3 length: 13 residues. The germline V and J ends were trimmed by 5 bases and 5 bases, with 12 bases remaining between them. The CDR3 nucleotides are TGTGCCAGCAGTTCCTCGGCAGGTTATGGCTACACCTTC. Protein: CASSSSAGYGYTF.

V gene TRBV28 combines with J gene TRBJ1-2; 9 nucleotides agree with TRBD1. The CDR3 is 15 residues long. Germline CDR1 is MDHEN and CDR2 is SYDVKM. The trim removed 9 bases at V and 2 bases at J, leaving 10 bases unmatched. The CDR3 bases are TGTGCCAGACCCCTAGGACAGGGGAAGAACTATGGCTACACCTTC. Translated: CARPLGQGKNYGYTF.

V and J are TRBV5-1 and TRBJ1-5, with TRBD1 matching 7 bases. The CDR3 runs to 15 residues. Trimming took 0 bases from V and 3 from J; bases not matched to a gene: 3. Looked up from germline, CDR1 is SGHRS and CDR2 is YFSETQ. CDR3 DNA sequence: TGCGCCAGCAGCTTGGACCAGGGGGTCAATCAGCCCCAGCATTTT. The encoded protein is CASSLDQGVNQPQHF.

This clone was seen only a few times. This sequence joins TRBV19 and TRBJ1-5; D unclear. Germline V lookup: CDR1 LNHDA, CDR2 SQIVND (reference sequence). The CDR3 is 14 amino acids. V was pared by 4 bases and J by 2 bases, with 9 bases between. CDR3 sequence reads: CASSNLRGNQPQHF. The CDR3, as DNA: TGTGCCAGTAGTAACTTGAGGGGCAATCAGCCCCAGCATTTT.

The chain carries TRBV5-1 and TRBJ2-7, with D possibly matching TRBD1 (5 bases). The CDR3 runs to 14 residues. V dropped 2 bases and J dropped 2 bases, with 11 bases sitting between them. From germline, CDR1 is SGHRS and CDR2 YFSETQ. This CDR3 is CASSLQAPTYEQYF. The CDR3 DNA reads TGCGCCAGCAGCTTACAGGCACCCACCTACGAGCAGTACTTC.

This chain connects TRBV2 to TRBJ1-1, with TRBD1 identical over 8 bases. V lost 8 bases, J lost 3 bases, and 14 bases stayed unmatched. The germline gives CDR1 SNHLY, CDR2 FYNNEI. There are 16 residues in the CDR3. The CDR3 nucleotides are TGTGCCAGCCGCGTCCCAGGGGGCTTTACGTACACTGAAGCTTTCTTT. Amino acid sequence: CASRVPGGFTYTEAFF. The complete variable domain, with remaining parts taken from reference TRBV2 and TRBJ1-1, reads EPEVTQTPSHQVTQMGQEVILRCVPISNHLYFYWYRQILGQKVEFLVSFYNNEISEKSEIFDDQFSVERPDGSNFTLKIRSTKLEDSAMYFCASRVPGGFTYTEAFFGQGTRLTVV.

CDR3 DNA sequence: TGTGCCAGCTCACCGGGGAGCCAACTAAGAAACACCATATATTTT. The encoded protein is CASSPGSQLRNTIYF. The chain joins TRBV18 to TRBJ1-3; D uncertain. The CDR3 is 15 amino acids. In germline, CDR1 is KGHSH, CDR2 LQKENI. V shed 3 bases and J shed 5 bases, with 14 bases lying between them.

The chain has TRBV28 and TRBJ2-7; possibly TRBD1 for D (5 bases). This CDR3 has 15 residues. Germline CDR1 reads MDHEN; CDR2 reads SYDVKM. V lost 5 bases to trimming and J lost 3 bases, with 17 bases between them. The CDR3: CASSSQAQGGYEQYF. The CDR3 nucleotides are TGTGCCAGCAGTAGCCAGGCCCAGGGTGGCTACGAGCAGTACTTC.

The chain joins TRBV5-1 to TRBJ1-5, with 9 bases fitting TRBD1. The CDR3 covers 15 residues. CDR1 and CDR2 from the germline V gene are SGHRS and YFSETQ. Germline trimming cut 4 bases from V and 4 bases from J; bases unmatched to any gene: 6. This CDR3 is CASSLGQGTNQPQHF. The CDR3 DNA follows: TGCGCCAGCAGCCTTGGACAGGGGACAAATCAGCCCCAGCATTTT.

The chain recombines TRBV24-1 with TRBJ2-1, with TRBD2 matching over 10 bases. Germline-derived CDR1 and CDR2 are KGHDR and SFDVKD. J gave up 3 bases and V 4 bases, and 8 bases lay outside the gene matches. This CDR3 is built from 17 residues. CDR3 DNA: TGTGCCACCAGTGAAGGTAGCGGGGGGCCTTACTACAATGAGCAGTTCTTC. Translated: CATSEGSGGPYYNEQFF.

The chain recombines TRBV3-1 (or the pseudogene TRBV3-2) with TRBJ2-5; no reliable D call. The CDR3 has 13 amino acids. The germline gives CDR1 LGHDT, CDR2 YNNKEL (reference sequence). Trimming removed 0 bases from V and 4 bases from J, with 6 bases in between. The CDR3 DNA is TGTGCCAGCAGCCAAGAAAACGGAGAGACCCAGTACTTC. Residues: CASSQENGETQYF.

This rearrangement joins TRBV11-2 to TRBJ1-5; 7 positions match TRBD1. This CDR3 is built from 17 residues. From germline, CDR1 is SGHAT and CDR2 FQNNGV. Trimming cost V 3 bases and J 5 bases; bases outside gene matches: 13. The chain's CDR3 is CASSFPRGQRCYQPQHF. The CDR3 DNA reads as TGTGCCAGCAGCTTCCCCAGGGGACAGAGGTGTTATCAGCCCCAGCATTTT.

The DNA of the CDR3 is TGTGCCAGCAGCCACCGACACCCTGAAGCTTTCTTT. This gives the protein CASSHRHPEAFF. The chain links TRBV3-1 (or the pseudogene TRBV3-2) to TRBJ1-1; D unclear. Germline V gene sequence: CDR1 LGHDT, CDR2 YNNKEL (reference sequence). Between the trimmed V and J ends, which lost 3 bases and 6 bases, there was a span of 8 bases. The CDR3 runs 12 residues.